This T cell receptor beta chain was documented in a study of breast tumors, draining lymph nodes, adjacent tissues (dated by TCRdb to 2016 to 2018). About the full investigation: The study compared TCR beta repertoires across tumor, adjacent nontumor tissue and axillary lymph nodes from breast cancer patients. In human breast cancer, the study set out to assess how tumor, surrounding tissue and draining lymph node repertoires relate to one another and whether T cells might be exchanged between them. The full study reports these points: Rather than being directly demonstrated, the conclusion that tumor T cells originate in lymph nodes was presented as consistent with a hypothesis. Tumor T-cell repertoires showed less diversity than lymph node repertoires and more diversity than nontumor tissue repertoires, and tumor T-cell repertoires showed preferential V and J gene usage. The data were judged consistent with most tumor T cells deriving from the lymph node and then expanding within tumor tissue. In luminal-like breast cancer, tumor and nontumor tissue repertoires resembled each other significantly more than in basal-like breast cancer.

Trimming accounts for 2 bases at V and 1 base at J, while the number of junction bases matched to no gene is 2. The CDR3 spans 15 residues, from the cysteine through the phenylalanine. Of all the DNA, just the CDR3 is kept, 45 bases in frame from base 1. The germline V gene provides CDR1 MGHDK and CDR2 SYGVNS. Lymph node samples came from the axillary draining lymph nodes of breast cancer patients. The sample was run on an Illumina HiSeq 2000. TCR beta chain libraries were generated by multiplex PCR amplification. The amplified TCR beta chain products were analyzed by high-throughput sequencing. TCRdb reprocessing: public reads trimmed at Q25 with fastp, clones called with MiXCR, in-frame beta chains kept. Each CDR3 protein appears once, grouped with its most common genes and DNA. In all, the sample holds more than 250,000 distinct CDR3 sequences, and roughly 30% of those were seen once. The ten top clones hold more than 0.85% of the sample.

This clonotype was recorded many times. It lacks a known antigen. Per-nucleotide qualities are absent, and no much larger clonotype sits a single base away. The chain joins TRBV25-1 to TRBJ2-7, with 10 middle bases fitting TRBD1. Sequences were obtained from axillary lymph node tissue. This receptor was obtained from a female donor with breast cancer. Some clones in this sample may be carry-over from other donors' samples. In nucleotide form, the sequence is TGTGCCAGCAGTGAAGGGGGACAGGGGTCCTACGAGCAGTACTTC. This codes for CASSEGGQGSYEQYF.